Sequencing of this T cell receptor beta chain was carried out in a study of post-analysis software for immune sequencing data. Turning to the study itself: Disease courses included relapsing-remitting, secondary progressive and progressive-relapsing multiple sclerosis.

Findings and limits, study-wide: There were roughly five TRBV segments more frequent in patients than controls, and TRBV5-6, TRBV5-1 and TRBV20-1 were among them. For normalized Chao1 diversity, multiple sclerosis patients scored significantly lower than controls did. Same-batch samples co-clustered strongly by F measure.

With respect to this clonotype: Antigen: not known.

Incorporated into the TCR beta cDNA libraries were unique molecular identifiers, which served to reduce PCR and sequencing biases. From approximately 0.95 to 9.8 million T cells, about 500,000 cDNA molecules were obtained. Using its own MiXCR run on the PCR reads, TCRdb lists one record per CDR3 protein. This sample has roughly 570,000 distinct CDR3 sequences; around 31% occur once, and the top ten carry approximately 5.4%. The CDR3 has 14 amino acids. Unmatched junction bases numbered 8, after V lost 3 bases and J lost 7 bases. Germline CDR1 MRHNA, CDR2 SNTAGT. This sequence was found in a girl aged 2-17 years with multiple sclerosis. Specimen: blood. This rearrangement joins TRBV6-4 to TRBJ1-2; 7 bases align to TRBD1. The CDR3 sequence: CASSELAGGSGYTF. CDR3 coding DNA: TGTGCCAGCAGTGAGTTGGCAGGGGGTTCTGGCTACACCTTC.